The 20 T cell receptor beta chains in this list originate from one sample, sequenced in a study of T cell changes during pregnancy in multiple sclerosis. Using immunoSEQ multiplex PCR, the repertoire was profiled, and TCRdb retains in-frame clones only, with some absent. The table records about 68,000 clones, about 91% of them present only once. The input for sequencing was peripheral blood, taken in the second trimester of pregnancy. The receptors originated from a female donor in good health, enrolled as a control in a pregnancy study.

V is TRBV9 and J is TRBJ2-2; D gene ambiguous. The CDR3 spans 13 residues. The V end was cut by 0 bases, the J end by 7 bases, with 7 bases between. Germline V gene sequence: CDR1 SGDLS, CDR2 YYNGEE. The CDR3 here is CASSVDQVGELFF. The CDR3 bases are TGTGCCAGCAGCGTAGATCAGGTCGGGGAGCTGTTTTTT.

V gene TRBV7-2 combines with J gene TRBJ2-7; D is possibly TRBD1 (5 bases). V lost 1 base and J 3 bases, leaving 10 bases between the germline ends. The CDR3 consists of 14 residues. From germline, CDR1 is SGHTA and CDR2 FQGNSA. This chain's CDR3 is CASSLVDSGYEQYF. In DNA form, the CDR3 reads TGTGCCAGCAGCTTAGTCGACAGTGGCTACGAGCAGTACTTC.

In nucleotides, the CDR3 is TGTGCCAGCAGCTGGACAGAGACTAATGAAAAACTGTTTTTT. Protein: CASSWTETNEKLFF. This chain joins TRBV13 and TRBJ1-4, with D possibly being TRBD1 (6 bases). Trimming removed 4 bases at V and 2 bases at J, with 8 bases between. This CDR3 region has 14 residues. CDR1 and CDR2 (germline): PRHDT, FYEKMQ (reference sequence).

The chain carries TRBV9 and TRBJ1-2, with 8 bases that match TRBD1. The CDR3 consists of 16 residues. Per germline, CDR1 SGDLS and CDR2 YYNGEE. J gave up 1 base and V 3 bases, and 8 bases lay outside the gene matches. CDR3 in DNA: TGTGCCAGCAGCGACCCTTGGGACAGGCTTAACTATGGCTACACCTTC. It is translated as CASSDPWDRLNYGYTF.

The rearrangement uses TRBV5-5 and TRBJ2-7; TRBD2 matches 8 bases. Germline CDR1 SGHKS, CDR2 YYEKEE (reference sequence). This CDR3 region has 16 residues. J lost 1 base, V lost 4 bases, and 10 bases had no gene match. This CDR3 reads CASSPTLLAGSYEQYF. The CDR3, as DNA: TGTGCCAGCAGCCCGACCTTGCTAGCGGGTTCCTACGAGCAGTACTTC.

The rearrangement uses TRBV5-6 and TRBJ1-6, with unresolved D. V was pared by 2 bases and J by 0 bases, with 9 bases between. Per the germline V gene, CDR1 is SGHDT and CDR2 is YYEEEE. CDR3 length: 16 amino acids. This chain's CDR3 is CASSFRPSSYNSPLHF. The DNA of the CDR3 is TGTGCCAGCAGCTTCCGACCTAGCTCCTATAATTCACCCCTCCACTTT.

This clone has more than one count but fewer than ten. The chain has TRBV7-9 and TRBJ1-1; no clear D gene. This CDR3 contains 12 residues. CDR1 is SEHNR and CDR2 is FQNEAQ in the germline V gene (reference sequence). The V gene lost 4 bases and the J gene lost 5 bases, with 8 bases spanning the gap. Here the CDR3 reads CASSSYGTEAFF. CDR3 nucleotide sequence: TGTGCCAGCAGCTCTTACGGGACTGAAGCTTTCTTT.

This rearrangement joins TRBV4-2 to TRBJ2-7; TRBD2 agrees at 8 bases. Germline V gives CDR1 LGHNA, CDR2 YNFKEQ. CDR3 size: 15 residues. V lost 4 bases to trimming and J lost 2 bases; unmatched junction nucleotides: 7. The CDR3 nucleotides read TGTGCCAGCAGCCCGAGCGGGAGTAAGACCTACGAGCAGTACTTC. It specifies CASSPSGSKTYEQYF.

This chain uses TRBV9 with TRBJ1-2; D unresolved. The CDR3 extends over 16 amino acids. Per germline, CDR1 SGDLS and CDR2 YYNGEE. V was cut by 0 bases and J by 4 bases, with 16 bases left in between. The CDR3 loop reads CASSVATSGVGYGYTF. CDR3 DNA sequence: TGTGCCAGCAGCGTAGCTACGTCCGGGGTCGGCTATGGCTACACCTTC.

The V call is TRBV6-4, the J call TRBJ2-3, with a tentative D call TRBD2 (6 bases). This CDR3 has 17 residues. Trimming pared 0 bases from V and 2 bases from J, leaving 15 bases between. Germline CDR1 and CDR2: MRHNA and SNTAGT. CDR3 nucleotides: TGTGCCAGCAGTGACTCTGGTCGGTCTAGCGACACAGATACGCAGTATTTT. It is translated as CASSDSGRSSDTDTQYF.

The chain couples TRBV6-5 to TRBJ2-4; 7 bases are shared with TRBD2. Germline V gives CDR1 MNHEY, CDR2 SVGAGI. The CDR3 extends over 14 amino acids. V shed 5 bases, J shed 9 bases, and the junction held 10 bases outside the gene matches. The CDR3 loop reads CASSNAGTKGIQYF. In DNA form, the CDR3 reads TGTGCCAGCAGTAACGCCGGGACTAAAGGCATTCAGTACTTC.

This chain joins TRBV14 and TRBJ1-2, with 8 bases that match TRBD1. Germline-derived CDR1 and CDR2 are SGHDN and FVKESK. The CDR3 consists of 13 residues. V lost 4 bases to trimming and J lost 7 bases; unmatched junction nucleotides: 5. For the CDR3, the DNA is TGTGCCAGCAGCCCTGGGACAGGACGTGGCTACACCTTC. Protein: CASSPGTGRGYTF. The complete variable domain, with remaining parts taken from reference TRBV14 and TRBJ1-2, reads EAGVTQFPSHSVIEKGQTVTLRCDPISGHDNLYWYRRVMGKEIKFLLHFVKESKQDESGMPNNRFLAERTGGTYSTLKVQPAELEDSGVYFCASSPGTGRGYTFGSGTRLTVV.

V and J are TRBV4-3 and TRBJ2-1; D is perhaps TRBD2 (5 bases). Trimming pared 7 bases from V and 1 base from J, leaving 14 bases between. The CDR3 covers 15 residues. The germline gives CDR1 LGHNA, CDR2 YSLEER. CDR3 protein: CASTPAVLSYNEQFF. CDR3 in DNA: TGCGCCAGCACCCCAGCGGTCCTGTCCTACAATGAGCAGTTCTTC.

V usage is TRBV28 and J usage is TRBJ2-2; 11 bases agree with TRBD1. Germline V gives CDR1 MDHEN, CDR2 SYDVKM. The CDR3 covers 18 residues. V shed 0 bases, J shed 0 bases, and the junction held 3 bases outside the gene matches. The CDR3 nucleotides read TGTGCCAGCAGTTTATGGGGACAGGGGGAGTCGAACACCGGGGAGCTGTTTTTT. Its protein is CASSLWGQGESNTGELFF.

The chain employs TRBV28 and TRBJ2-1; 8 bases are a match to TRBD2. This CDR3 region has 11 residues. Losses at the gene ends were 7 bases for V and 14 bases for J; bases not matched to a gene: 7. The germline V gene encodes CDR1 MDHEN and CDR2 SYDVKM. As DNA, the CDR3 is TGTGCCAGCACCCCGGGGCGGGGGGAGTTCTTC. Residues: CASTPGRGEFF. Full variable domain (outside the CDR3, taken from reference TRBV28 and TRBJ2-1): DVKVTQSSRYLVKRTGEKVFLECVQDMDHENMFWYRQDPGLGLRLIYFSYDVKMKEKGDIPEGYSVSREKKERFSLILESASTNQTSMYLCASTPGRGEFFGPGTRLTVL.

The chain carries TRBV7-8 and TRBJ1-1, with 9 bases identical to TRBD1. Germline V gene sequence: CDR1 SGHVS, CDR2 FQNEAQ. V shed 3 bases and J 3 bases; nucleotides not matched to a gene: 2. The CDR3 extends over 14 amino acids. The CDR3: CASSLDRGDTEAFF. CDR3 nucleotide sequence: TGTGCCAGCAGCTTGGACAGGGGAGACACTGAAGCTTTCTTT.

The chain has TRBV7-2 and TRBJ2-1, with 7 bases aligning to TRBD2. The germline gives CDR1 SGHTA, CDR2 FQGNSA. V dropped 2 bases and J dropped 9; count of bases not matched to a gene: 10. The CDR3 loop spans 15 amino acids. The CDR3 loop reads CASSLKASGLREQFF. The DNA of the CDR3 is TGTGCCAGCAGCTTAAAGGCTAGCGGCCTCCGTGAGCAGTTCTTC.

The V gene is TRBV6-4, the J gene TRBJ2-2; D unresolved. V was pared by 6 bases and J by 0 bases, with 8 bases between. The CDR3 extends over 14 amino acids. CDR1 and CDR2 from the germline V gene are MRHNA and SNTAGT. CDR3 residues: CASRSSANTGELFF. CDR3 nucleotide sequence: TGTGCCAGCAGGAGCTCCGCGAACACCGGGGAGCTGTTTTTT.

The rearrangement joins TRBV6-5 to TRBJ2-5, with 7 positions matching TRBD2. There are 14 residues in the CDR3. The V gene's germline CDR1 is MNHEY and CDR2 SVGAGI. V shed 7 bases and J 5 bases; nucleotides not matched to a gene: 10. CDR3 bases: TGTGCCAGCACCTCTTCGCGGGAGAGGGAGACCCAGTACTTC. Amino acid sequence: CASTSSRERETQYF.

The rearrangement joins TRBV9 to TRBJ2-1; 7 bases line up with TRBD2. Germline V gives CDR1 SGDLS, CDR2 YYNGEE. The CDR3 length is 12 residues. V was clipped by 0 bases and J by 11 bases; unmatched bases: 2. The CDR3, as DNA: TGTGCCAGCAGCGTAGAGGGGACTAAGCAGTTCTTC. Translated: CASSVEGTKQFF. The whole variable domain, remainder taken from reference TRBV9 and TRBJ2-1, is DSGVTQTPKHLITATGQRVTLRCSPRSGDLSVYWYQQSLDQGLQFLIQYYNGEERAKGNILERFSAQQFPDLHSELNLSSLELGDSALYFCASSVEGTKQFFGPGTRLTVL.